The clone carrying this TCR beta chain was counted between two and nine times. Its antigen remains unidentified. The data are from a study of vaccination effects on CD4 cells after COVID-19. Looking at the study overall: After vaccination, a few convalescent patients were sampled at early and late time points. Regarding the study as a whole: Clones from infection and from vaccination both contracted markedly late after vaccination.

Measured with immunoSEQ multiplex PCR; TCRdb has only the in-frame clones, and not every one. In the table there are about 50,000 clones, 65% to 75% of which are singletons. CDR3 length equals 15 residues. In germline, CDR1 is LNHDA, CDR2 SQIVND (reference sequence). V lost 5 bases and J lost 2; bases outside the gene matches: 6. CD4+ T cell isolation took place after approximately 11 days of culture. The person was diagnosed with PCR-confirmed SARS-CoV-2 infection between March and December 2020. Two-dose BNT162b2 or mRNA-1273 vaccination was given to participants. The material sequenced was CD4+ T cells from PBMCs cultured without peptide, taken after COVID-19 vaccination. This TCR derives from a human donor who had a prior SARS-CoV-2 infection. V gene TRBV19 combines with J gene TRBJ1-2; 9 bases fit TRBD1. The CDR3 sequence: CASSPHGQGNYGYTF. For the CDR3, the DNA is TGTGCCAGTAGTCCCCACGGACAGGGGAACTATGGCTACACCTTC.